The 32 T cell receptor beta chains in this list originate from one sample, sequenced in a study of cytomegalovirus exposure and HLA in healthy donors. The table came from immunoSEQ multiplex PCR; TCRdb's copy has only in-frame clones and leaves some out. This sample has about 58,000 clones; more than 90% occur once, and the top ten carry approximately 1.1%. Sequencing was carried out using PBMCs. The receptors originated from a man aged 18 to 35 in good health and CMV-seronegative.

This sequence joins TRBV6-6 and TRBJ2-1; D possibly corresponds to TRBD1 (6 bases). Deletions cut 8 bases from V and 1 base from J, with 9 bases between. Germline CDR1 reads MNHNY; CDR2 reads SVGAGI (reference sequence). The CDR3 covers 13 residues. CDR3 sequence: CASGQGSYNEQFF. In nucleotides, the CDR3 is TGTGCCAGCGGTCAGGGGTCCTACAATGAGCAGTTCTTC.

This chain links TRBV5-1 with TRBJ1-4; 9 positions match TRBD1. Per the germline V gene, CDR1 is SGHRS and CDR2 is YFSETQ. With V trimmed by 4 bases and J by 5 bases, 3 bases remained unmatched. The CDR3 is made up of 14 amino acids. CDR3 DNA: TGCGCCAGCAGCGCCGGACAGGGGAATGAAAAACTGTTTTTT. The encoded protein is CASSAGQGNEKLFF.

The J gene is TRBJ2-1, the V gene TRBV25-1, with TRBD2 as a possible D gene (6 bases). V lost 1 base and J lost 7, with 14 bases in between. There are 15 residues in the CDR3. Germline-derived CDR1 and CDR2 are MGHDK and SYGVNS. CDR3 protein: CASSELYSGANEQFF. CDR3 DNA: TGTGCCAGCAGTGAATTGTATAGCGGCGCAAATGAGCAGTTCTTC.

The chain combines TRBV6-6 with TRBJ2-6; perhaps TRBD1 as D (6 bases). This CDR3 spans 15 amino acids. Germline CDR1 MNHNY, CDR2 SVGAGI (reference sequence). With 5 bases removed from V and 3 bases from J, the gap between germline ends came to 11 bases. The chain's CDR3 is CASSQAGVGANVLTF. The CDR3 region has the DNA TGTGCCAGCAGTCAAGCAGGGGTTGGGGCCAACGTCCTGACTTTC.

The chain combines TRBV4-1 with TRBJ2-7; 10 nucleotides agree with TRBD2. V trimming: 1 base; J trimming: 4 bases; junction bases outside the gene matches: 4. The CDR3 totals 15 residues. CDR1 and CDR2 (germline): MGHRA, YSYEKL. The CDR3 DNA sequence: TGCGCCAGCAGCCAAGCCGGGACTAGCGCTTACGAGCAGTACTTC. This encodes CASSQAGTSAYEQYF.

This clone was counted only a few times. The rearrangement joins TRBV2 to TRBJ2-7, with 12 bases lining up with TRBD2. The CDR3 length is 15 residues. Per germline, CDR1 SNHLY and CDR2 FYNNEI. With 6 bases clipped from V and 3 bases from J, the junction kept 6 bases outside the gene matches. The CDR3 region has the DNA TGTGCCAGCAGCGATGGACTAGCGGGGATCTACGAGCAGTACTTC. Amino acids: CASSDGLAGIYEQYF.

This CDR3 reads CASSGGLAGAPYNEQFF. The CDR3 nucleotides are TGTGCCAGCAGCGGGGGACTAGCGGGAGCTCCCTACAATGAGCAGTTCTTC. The V and J genes are TRBV5-6 and TRBJ2-1, with 14 bases matching TRBD2. The J segment lost 2 bases and the V segment lost 4 bases, leaving 5 bases of the junction unmatched. Per germline, CDR1 SGHDT and CDR2 YYEEEE. There are 17 residues in the CDR3.

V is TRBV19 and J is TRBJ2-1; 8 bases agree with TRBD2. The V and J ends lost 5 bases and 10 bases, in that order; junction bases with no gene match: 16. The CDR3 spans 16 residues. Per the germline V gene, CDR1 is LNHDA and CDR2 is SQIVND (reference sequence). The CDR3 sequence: CASSLSRGGVVVEQFF. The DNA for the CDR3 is TGTGCCAGTAGTCTCTCCCGGGGGGGAGTGGTCGTGGAGCAGTTCTTC.

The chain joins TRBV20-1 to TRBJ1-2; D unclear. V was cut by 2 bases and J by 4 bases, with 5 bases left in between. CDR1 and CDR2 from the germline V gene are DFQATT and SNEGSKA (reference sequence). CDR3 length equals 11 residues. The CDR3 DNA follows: TGCAGTGCTAGATGGAGCTATGGCTACACCTTC. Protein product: CSARWSYGYTF.

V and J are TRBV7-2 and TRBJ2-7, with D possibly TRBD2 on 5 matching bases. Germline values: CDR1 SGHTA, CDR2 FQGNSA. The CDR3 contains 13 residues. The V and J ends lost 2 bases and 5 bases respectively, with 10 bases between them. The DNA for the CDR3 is TGTGCCAGCAGCTTATTACTAGGGCACGAGCAGTACTTC. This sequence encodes CASSLLLGHEQYF.

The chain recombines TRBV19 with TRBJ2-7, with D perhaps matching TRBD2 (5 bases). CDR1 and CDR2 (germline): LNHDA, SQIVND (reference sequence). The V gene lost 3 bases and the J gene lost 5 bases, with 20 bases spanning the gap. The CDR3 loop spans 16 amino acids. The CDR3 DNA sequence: TGTGCCAGTAGTATGGATTTGGGGAGCCGGATTGACGAGCAGTACTTC. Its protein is CASSMDLGSRIDEQYF.

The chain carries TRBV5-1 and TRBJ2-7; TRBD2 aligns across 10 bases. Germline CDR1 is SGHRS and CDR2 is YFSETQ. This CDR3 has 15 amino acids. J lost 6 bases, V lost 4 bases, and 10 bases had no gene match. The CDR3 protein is CASSPTSGRVTEQYF. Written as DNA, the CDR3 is TGCGCCAGCAGCCCCACGAGCGGGAGGGTAACCGAGCAGTACTTC.

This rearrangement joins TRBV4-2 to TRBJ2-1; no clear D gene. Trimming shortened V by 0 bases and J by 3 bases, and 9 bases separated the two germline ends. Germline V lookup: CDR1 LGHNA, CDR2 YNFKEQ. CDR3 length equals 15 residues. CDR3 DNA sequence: TGTGCCAGCAGCCAAGATCTGCAGATCTACAATGAGCAGTTCTTC. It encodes CASSQDLQIYNEQFF.

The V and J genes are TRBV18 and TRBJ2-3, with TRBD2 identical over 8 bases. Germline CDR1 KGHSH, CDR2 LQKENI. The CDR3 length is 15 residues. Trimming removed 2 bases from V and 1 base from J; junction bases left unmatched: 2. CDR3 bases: TGTGCCAGCTCACCAGTGACTAGCGGCACAGATACGCAGTATTTT. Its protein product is CASSPVTSGTDTQYF.

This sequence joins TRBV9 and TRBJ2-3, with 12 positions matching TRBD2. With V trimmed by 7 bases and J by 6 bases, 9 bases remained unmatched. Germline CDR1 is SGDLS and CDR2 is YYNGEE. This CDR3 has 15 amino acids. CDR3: CASSRLAGVTDTQYF. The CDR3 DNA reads TGTGCCAGCTCCCGACTAGCGGGAGTAACCGATACGCAGTATTTT. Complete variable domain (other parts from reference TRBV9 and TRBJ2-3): DSGVTQTPKHLITATGQRVTLRCSPRSGDLSVYWYQQSLDQGLQFLIQYYNGEERAKGNILERFSAQQFPDLHSELNLSSLELGDSALYFCASSRLAGVTDTQYFGPGTRLTVL.

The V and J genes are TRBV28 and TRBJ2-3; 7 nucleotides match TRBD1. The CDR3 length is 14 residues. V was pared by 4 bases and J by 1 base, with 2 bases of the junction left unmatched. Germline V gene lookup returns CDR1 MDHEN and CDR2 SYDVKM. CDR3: CASSSDRGTDTQYF. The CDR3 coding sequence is TGTGCCAGCAGTTCCGACAGGGGCACAGATACGCAGTATTTT.

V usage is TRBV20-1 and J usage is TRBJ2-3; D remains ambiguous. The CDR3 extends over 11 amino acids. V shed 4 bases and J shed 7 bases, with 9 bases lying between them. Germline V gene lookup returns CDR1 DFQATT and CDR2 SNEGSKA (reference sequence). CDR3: CSAIGVNTQYF. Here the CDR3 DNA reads TGCAGTGCTATTGGAGTAAATACGCAGTATTTT.

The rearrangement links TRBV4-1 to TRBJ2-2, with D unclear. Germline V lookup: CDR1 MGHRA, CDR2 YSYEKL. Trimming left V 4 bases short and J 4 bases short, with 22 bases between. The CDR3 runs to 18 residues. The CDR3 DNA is TGCGCCAGCAGCCCCTTCGACTCCTCCGATATAAGCACCGGGGAGCTGTTTTTT. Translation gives CASSPFDSSDISTGELFF.

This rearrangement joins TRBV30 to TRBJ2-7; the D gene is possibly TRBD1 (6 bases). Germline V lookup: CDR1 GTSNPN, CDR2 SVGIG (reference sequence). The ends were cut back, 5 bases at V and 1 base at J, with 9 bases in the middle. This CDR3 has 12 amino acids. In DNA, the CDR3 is TGTGCCTGGGGACAGCCTTCCTACGAGCAGTACTTC. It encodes CAWGQPSYEQYF.

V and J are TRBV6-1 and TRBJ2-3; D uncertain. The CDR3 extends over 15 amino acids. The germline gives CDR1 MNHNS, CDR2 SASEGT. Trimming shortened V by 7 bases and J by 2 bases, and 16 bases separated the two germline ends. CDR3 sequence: CASTKNTHHTDTQYF. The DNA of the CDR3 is TGTGCCAGCACCAAAAACACCCATCACACAGATACGCAGTATTTT.

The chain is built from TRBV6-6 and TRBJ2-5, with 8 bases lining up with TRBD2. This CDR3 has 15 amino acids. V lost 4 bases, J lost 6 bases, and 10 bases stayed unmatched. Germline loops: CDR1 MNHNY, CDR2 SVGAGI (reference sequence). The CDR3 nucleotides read TGTGCCAGCAGTTCTCTGGCGGGAGGTCTCAAGACCCAGTACTTC. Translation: CASSSLAGGLKTQYF.

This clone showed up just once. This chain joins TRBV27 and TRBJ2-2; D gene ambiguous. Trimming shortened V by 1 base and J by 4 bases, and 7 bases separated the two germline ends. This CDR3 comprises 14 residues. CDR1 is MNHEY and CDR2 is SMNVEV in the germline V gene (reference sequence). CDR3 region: CASSLLVGTGELFF. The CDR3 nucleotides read TGTGCCAGCAGTTTATTGGTCGGCACCGGGGAGCTGTTTTTT.

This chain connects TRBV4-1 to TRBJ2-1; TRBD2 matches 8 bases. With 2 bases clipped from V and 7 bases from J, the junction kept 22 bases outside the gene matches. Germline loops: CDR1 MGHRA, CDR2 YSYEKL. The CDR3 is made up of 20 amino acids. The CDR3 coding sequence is TGCGCCAGCAGCCAATACCCTCCCGCAGCGGGGGAGTTGATAAGGAATGAGCAGTTCTTC. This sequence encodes CASSQYPPAAGELIRNEQFF.

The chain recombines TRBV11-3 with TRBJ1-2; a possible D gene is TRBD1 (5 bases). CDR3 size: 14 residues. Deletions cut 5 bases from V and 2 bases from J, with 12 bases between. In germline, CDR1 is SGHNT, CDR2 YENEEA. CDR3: CASSRSQGNYGYTF. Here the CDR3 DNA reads TGTGCCAGCAGCCGGAGTCAGGGAAACTATGGCTACACCTTC.

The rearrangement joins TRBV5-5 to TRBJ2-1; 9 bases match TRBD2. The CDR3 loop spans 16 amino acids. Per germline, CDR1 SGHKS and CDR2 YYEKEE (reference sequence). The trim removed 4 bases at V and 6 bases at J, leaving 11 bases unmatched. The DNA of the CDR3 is TGTGCCAGCAGCGTAGGACCGGGACTAGCTACCAATGAGCAGTTCTTC. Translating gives CASSVGPGLATNEQFF.

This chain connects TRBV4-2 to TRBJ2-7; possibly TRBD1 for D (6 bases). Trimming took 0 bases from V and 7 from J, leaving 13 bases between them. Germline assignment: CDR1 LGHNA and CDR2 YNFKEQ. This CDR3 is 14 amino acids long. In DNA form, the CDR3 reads TGTGCCAGCAGCCAAGAGGCCACAGGGAATGAGCAGTACTTC. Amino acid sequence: CASSQEATGNEQYF.

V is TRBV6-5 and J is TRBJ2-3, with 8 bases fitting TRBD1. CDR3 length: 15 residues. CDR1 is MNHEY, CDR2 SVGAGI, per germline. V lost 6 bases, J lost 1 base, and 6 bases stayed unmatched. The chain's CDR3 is CASRAEDRGTDTQYF. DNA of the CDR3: TGTGCCAGCAGGGCCGAGGACAGGGGCACAGATACGCAGTATTTT.

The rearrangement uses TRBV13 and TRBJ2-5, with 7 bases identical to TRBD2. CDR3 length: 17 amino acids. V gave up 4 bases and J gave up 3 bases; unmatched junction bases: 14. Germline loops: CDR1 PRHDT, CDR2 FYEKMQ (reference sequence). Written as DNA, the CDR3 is TGTGCCAGCAGCTCCCTGTCAGGCGGGACTATTAAAGAGACCCAGTACTTC. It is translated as CASSSLSGGTIKETQYF.

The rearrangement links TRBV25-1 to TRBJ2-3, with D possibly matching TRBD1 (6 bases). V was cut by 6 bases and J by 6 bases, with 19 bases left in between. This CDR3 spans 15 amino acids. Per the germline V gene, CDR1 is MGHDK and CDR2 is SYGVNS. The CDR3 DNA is TGTGCCAGCAGGCTCGGGGACACTGGCTTTGATACGCAGTATTTT. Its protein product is CASRLGDTGFDTQYF.

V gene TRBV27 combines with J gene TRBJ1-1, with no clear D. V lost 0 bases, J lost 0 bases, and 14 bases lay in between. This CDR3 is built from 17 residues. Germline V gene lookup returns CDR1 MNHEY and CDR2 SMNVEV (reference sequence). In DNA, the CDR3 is TGTGCCAGCAGTTTATCCTCCCAAGTTACTTTGAACACTGAAGCTTTCTTT. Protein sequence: CASSLSSQVTLNTEAFF.

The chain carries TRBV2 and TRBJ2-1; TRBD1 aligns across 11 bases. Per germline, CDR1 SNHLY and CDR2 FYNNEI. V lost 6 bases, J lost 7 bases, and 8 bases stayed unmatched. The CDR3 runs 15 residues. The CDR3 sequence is CASRAGQGAVNEQFF. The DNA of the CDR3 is TGTGCCAGCAGAGCAGGACAGGGGGCGGTTAATGAGCAGTTCTTC.

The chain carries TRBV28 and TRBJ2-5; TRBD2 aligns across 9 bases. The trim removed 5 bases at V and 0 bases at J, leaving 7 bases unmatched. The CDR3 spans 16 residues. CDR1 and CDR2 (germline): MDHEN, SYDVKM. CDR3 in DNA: TGTGCCAGCAGTGAGACTAGCGGAAAGTACCAAGAGACCCAGTACTTC. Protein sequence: CASSETSGKYQETQYF.